The present TCR beta chain was sequenced within a study of blood T cell repertoires in COVID-19. About the study: Some COVID-19 samples were acute and others convalescent; all came from the United States, Italy and Spain.

Between the trimmed V and J ends, which lost 0 bases and 7 bases, there was a span of 13 bases. The CDR3 runs 15 residues. The germline CDR1 and CDR2 sequences are SGHRS and YFSETQ. Authors' data handling: Estimation of nucleated cell counts was performed using reference gene primer amplification. The method was immunoSEQ multiplex PCR; TCRdb's version includes in-frame clones alone and lacks a portion of them. V and J calls and clone size come straight from that table; D and trimming were deduced from the DNA. In the table there are about 96,000 clones, around nine tenths of which are singletons. Sequencing used peripheral blood. This sequence was found in a human donor with COVID-19, enrolled during active disease. The donor label of this sample is uncertain. The chain carries TRBV5-1 and TRBJ2-2; the D gene is possibly TRBD1 (5 bases). CDR3: CASSLASGMGGELFF. In DNA form, the CDR3 reads TGCGCCAGCAGCTTGGCGTCAGGGATGGGCGGGGAGCTGTTTTTT.